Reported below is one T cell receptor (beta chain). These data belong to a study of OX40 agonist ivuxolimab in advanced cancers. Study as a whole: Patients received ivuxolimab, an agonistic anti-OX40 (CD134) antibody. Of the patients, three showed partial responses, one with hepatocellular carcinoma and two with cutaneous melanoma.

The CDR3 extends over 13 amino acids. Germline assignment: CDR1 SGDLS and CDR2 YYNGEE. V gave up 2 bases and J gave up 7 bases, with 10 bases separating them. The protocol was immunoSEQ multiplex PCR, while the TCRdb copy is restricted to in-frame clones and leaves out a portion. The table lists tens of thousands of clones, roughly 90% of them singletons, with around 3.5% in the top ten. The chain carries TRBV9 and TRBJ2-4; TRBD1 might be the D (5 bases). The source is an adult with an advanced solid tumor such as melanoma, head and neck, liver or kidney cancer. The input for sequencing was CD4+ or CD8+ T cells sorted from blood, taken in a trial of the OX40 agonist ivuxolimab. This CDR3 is CASSVPGSNIQYF. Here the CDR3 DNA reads TGTGCCAGCAGCGTCCCAGGGTCGAACATTCAGTACTTC.